Listed below are T cell receptor beta chains from one sample, sequenced in a study of T cell responses to AZD1222 COVID-19 vaccine. Assay: immunoSEQ multiplex PCR; the TCRdb copy retains only in-frame clones and omits some. The table includes 100,000 to 150,000 clones, 92% detected once. The source was peripheral blood, collected on day 0 of AZD1222 vaccination. All receptors derive from an adult in good health. The CDR3 runs from the conserved cysteine through the conserved F or W. A D gene is named only where the DNA matches it firmly.

CASTALPRAGGTTDTQYF	TGCGCCAGCACCGCCTTGCCCCGAGCGGGAGGGACCACAGATACGCAGTATTTT	TRBJ2-3	TRBD2	TRBV10-2
CASSLHGGPTGELFF	TGTGCCAGCAGTCTACATGGGGGGCCCACCGGGGAGCTGTTTTTT	TRBJ2-2	NA	TRBV7-3
CAISGQAYGYTF	TGTGCCATCAGTGGACAGGCCTATGGCTACACCTTC	TRBJ1-2	NA	TRBV10-3
CASSPTSYEQFF	TGTGCCAGCAGTCCAACCTCTTACGAGCAGTTCTTC	TRBJ2-1	NA	TRBV27
CASSVAGQGHGPLHF	TGTGCCAGCAGCGTAGCTGGCCAAGGTCATGGGCCCCTCCACTTT	TRBJ1-6	NA	TRBV9
CAISERTGGETQYF	TGTGCCATCAGTGAGCGGACAGGGGGAGAGACCCAGTACTTC	TRBJ2-5	TRBD1	TRBV10-3
CASSYSTDNTGELFF	TGTGCCAGCAGTTACTCGACCGACAACACCGGGGAGCTGTTTTTT	TRBJ2-2	NA	TRBV6-5
CASSGQGGNQPQHF	TGTGCCAGCAGTGGACAGGGGGGCAATCAGCCCCAGCATTTT	TRBJ1-5	TRBD1	TRBV5-6
CASSQDFGGGSTDTQYF	TGTGCCAGCAGCCAGGATTTCGGGGGGGGTAGCACAGATACGCAGTATTTT	TRBJ2-3	TRBD2	TRBV3-1/TRBV3-2
CASSLVEGNTEAFF	TGCGCCAGCAGCTTGGTTGAGGGAAACACTGAAGCTTTCTTT	TRBJ1-1	NA	TRBV5-1